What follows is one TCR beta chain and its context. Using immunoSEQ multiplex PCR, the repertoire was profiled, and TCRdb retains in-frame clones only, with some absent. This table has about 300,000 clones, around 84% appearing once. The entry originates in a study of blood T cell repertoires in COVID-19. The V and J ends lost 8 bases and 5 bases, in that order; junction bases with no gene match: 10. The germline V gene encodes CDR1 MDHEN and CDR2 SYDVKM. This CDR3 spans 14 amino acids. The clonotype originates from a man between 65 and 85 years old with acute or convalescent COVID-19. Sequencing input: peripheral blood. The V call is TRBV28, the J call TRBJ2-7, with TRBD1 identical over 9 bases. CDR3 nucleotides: TGTGCCAGCGGAGAAAACAGGGGGCTAGACGAGCAGTACTTC. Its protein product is CASGENRGLDEQYF. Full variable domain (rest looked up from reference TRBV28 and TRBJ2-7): DVKVTQSSRYLVKRTGEKVFLECVQDMDHENMFWYRQDPGLGLRLIYFSYDVKMKEKGDIPEGYSVSREKKERFSLILESASTNQTSMYLCASGENRGLDEQYFGPGTRLTVT.